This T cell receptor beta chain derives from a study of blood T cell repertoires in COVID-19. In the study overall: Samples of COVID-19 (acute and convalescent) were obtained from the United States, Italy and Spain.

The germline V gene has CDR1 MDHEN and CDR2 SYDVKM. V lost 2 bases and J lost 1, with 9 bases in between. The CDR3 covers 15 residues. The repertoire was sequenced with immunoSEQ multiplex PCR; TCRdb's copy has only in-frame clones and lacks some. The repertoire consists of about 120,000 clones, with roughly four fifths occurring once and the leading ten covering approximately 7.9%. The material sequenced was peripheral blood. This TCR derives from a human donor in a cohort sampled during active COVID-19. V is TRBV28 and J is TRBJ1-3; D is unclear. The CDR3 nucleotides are TGTGCCAGCAGTTTACAGGCCAGTTCTGGAAACACCATATATTTT. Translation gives CASSLQASSGNTIYF.